A selection of T cell receptor beta chains follows, all from one sample in a study of blood T cell repertoires in COVID-19. The table came from immunoSEQ multiplex PCR; TCRdb's copy has only in-frame clones and leaves some out. This sample yields roughly 140,000 clones, of which 80% are seen a single time; about 5% belongs to the top ten. Sequencing was done on a sample of peripheral blood. These receptors came from a woman in her forties or fifties with acute or convalescent COVID-19. The CDR3 runs from the conserved cysteine through the conserved F or W. Fields, in order: V gene, J gene, clone size, D gene, CDR3 protein, CDR3 DNA. D genes are given only for firm matches. The size of a clone is reported for some rows only, either as once, few or many, or as a class for expanded clones.

TRBV3-1/TRBV3-2	TRBJ1-6	-	TRBD1	CASSRGTGDNSPLHF	TGTGCCAGCAGTCGAGGGACAGGGGATAATTCACCCCTCCACTTT
TRBV5-8	TRBJ1-1	-	-	CASSWQGSGAFF	TGTGCCAGCAGCTGGCAGGGTAGTGGAGCTTTCTTT
TRBV7-2	TRBJ1-1	few	TRBD1	CASRLGQDTEAFF	TGTGCCAGCAGGTTAGGACAGGACACTGAAGCTTTCTTT
TRBV25-1	TRBJ1-6	-	-	CASVGTGYSPLHF	TGTGCCAGCGTCGGGACTGGATATTCACCCCTCCACTTT
TRBV7-8	TRBJ1-6	-	TRBD1	CASSLRGMGQGSSPLHF	TGTGCCAGCAGCTTAAGGGGAATGGGACAGGGTAGCTCACCCCTCCACTTT
TRBV6-2/TRBV6-3	TRBJ2-7	-	TRBD1	CASSDGDRGIHEQYF	TGTGCCAGCAGCGACGGGGACAGGGGGATCCACGAGCAGTACTTC
TRBV18	TRBJ1-2	-	-	CASSSGLLGYTF	TGTGCCAGCTCATCCGGTTTGCTGGGCTACACCTTC
TRBV10-3	TRBJ1-6	-	TRBD1	CAISDGRGDSPLHF	TGTGCCATCAGTGATGGCAGGGGGGATTCACCCCTCCACTTT
TRBV30	TRBJ2-5	-	TRBD1	CALTGLETQYF	TGTGCCTTGACAGGGTTGGAGACCCAGTACTTC
TRBV19	TRBJ2-3	-	TRBD1	CASSTHSTGGGLDTQYF	TGTGCCAGTAGTACTCACTCGACAGGGGGTGGGCTAGATACGCAGTATTTT
TRBV7-8	TRBJ2-7	-	TRBD2	CASSGRGASVSSYEQYF	TGTGCCAGCAGCGGGCGGGGGGCTTCTGTAAGCTCCTACGAGCAGTACTTC
TRBV6-5	TRBJ1-2	-	-	CASSYSISLYGYTF	TGTGCCAGCAGTTACTCTATTTCCCTCTATGGCTACACCTTC
TRBV14	TRBJ1-2	-	-	CASSQVAGYYGYTF	TGTGCCAGCAGCCAAGTCGCAGGATACTATGGCTACACCTTC
TRBV12-3/TRBV12-4	TRBJ2-2	-	TRBD1	CASRVQGAGELFF	TGTGCCAGCAGGGTACAGGGGGCCGGGGAGCTGTTTTTT
TRBV27	TRBJ2-3	-	TRBD2	CASIGGSPDTQYF	TGTGCCAGCATTGGCGGGAGCCCCGATACGCAGTATTTT
TRBV7-9	TRBJ2-3	-	TRBD1	CASSPSLDREQYF	TGTGCCAGCAGCCCCTCCCTAGACAGGGAGCAGTATTTT
TRBV7-2	TRBJ2-5	-	TRBD2	CASRPGTSQETQYF	TGTGCCAGCAGACCCGGGACTAGCCAAGAGACCCAGTACTTC
TRBV7-2	TRBJ2-7	-	TRBD1	CASSEQQGVYEQYF	TGTGCCAGCAGCGAACAACAGGGGGTCTACGAGCAGTACTTC
TRBV19	TRBJ2-7	-	-	CASSRRAGGDSYEQYF	TGTGCCAGTAGCCGGAGGGCAGGCGGAGACTCCTACGAGCAGTACTTC
TRBV25-1	TRBJ2-7	-	-	CASGGYEQYF	TGTGCCAGCGGAGGATACGAGCAGTACTTC
TRBV19	TRBJ1-5	-	-	CASSLRLSASNQPQHF	TGTGCCAGTAGCCTCCGACTCAGTGCTAGCAATCAGCCCCAGCATTTT
TRBV6-6	TRBJ1-4	-	TRBD1	CASSFGTGHEKLFF	TGTGCCAGCAGCTTCGGGACAGGGCATGAAAAACTGTTTTTT
TRBV18	TRBJ1-5	-	-	CASSPPSVSNQPQHF	TGTGCCAGCTCACCACCCTCAGTAAGCAATCAGCCCCAGCATTTT
TRBV6-6	TRBJ1-2	-	-	CASSGSVAYGYTF	TGTGCCAGCAGTGGCAGTGTCGCCTATGGCTACACCTTC
TRBV5-6	TRBJ2-1	-	-	CASSFVGKIDNEQFF	TGTGCCAGCAGCTTCGTCGGGAAGATCGACAATGAGCAGTTCTTC
TRBV7-2	TRBJ2-3	-	TRBD1	CASSLVGTGSTDTQYF	TGTGCCAGCAGCTTAGTTGGGACAGGGAGCACAGATACGCAGTATTTT
TRBV4-3	TRBJ2-1	-	TRBD2	CASSLTLGGGVNNEQFF	TGCGCCAGCAGCCTTACCCTTGGCGGGGGGGTCAACAATGAGCAGTTCTTC
TRBV25-1	TRBJ2-5	few	-	CASSEDLGTPGGETQYF	TGTGCCAGCAGTGAGGACCTGGGCACGCCTGGGGGGGAGACCCAGTACTTC
TRBV2	TRBJ1-1	-	-	CASSEAPRAEAFF	TGTGCCAGCAGTGAAGCTCCCCGGGCTGAAGCTTTCTTT
TRBV9	TRBJ2-1	few	TRBD2	CASSVEGTSDPEQFF	TGTGCCAGCAGCGTAGAGGGGACTAGCGACCCTGAGCAGTTCTTC
TRBV19	TRBJ1-2	-	TRBD1	CASRIQGVDGYTF	TGTGCCAGTAGGATACAGGGGGTTGATGGCTACACCTTC
TRBV10-3	TRBJ2-5	-	TRBD1	CAISIPGQGGETQYF	TGTGCCATCAGTATCCCGGGACAGGGTGGAGAGACCCAGTACTTC
TRBV27	TRBJ1-5	-	TRBD1	CASSLYGQGSNQPQHF	TGTGCCAGCAGTCTCTACGGACAGGGAAGCAATCAGCCCCAGCATTTT
TRBV7-2	TRBJ1-6	-	-	CASSLGGWNSPLHF	TGTGCCAGCAGCTTGGGGGGATGGAATTCACCCCTCCACTTT
TRBV5-1	TRBJ2-7	-	TRBD2	CASSFSGDEKQYF	TGCGCCAGCAGCTTTAGCGGGGATGAGAAGCAGTACTTC
TRBV7-2	TRBJ1-5	-	-	CASSEYRVDQPQHF	TGTGCCAGCAGCGAATACAGGGTTGATCAGCCCCAGCATTTT
TRBV7-9	TRBJ1-2	-	TRBD1	CASSLEYGTAYGYTF	TGTGCCAGCAGTTTGGAGTATGGGACAGCTTATGGCTACACCTTC
TRBV2	TRBJ1-2	few	TRBD1	CATQGQGRGYTF	TGTGCCACGCAGGGACAGGGACGTGGCTACACCTTC
TRBV7-7	TRBJ2-1	-	-	CASSLVAGSYNEQFF	TGTGCCAGCAGCTTAGTAGCAGGGTCCTACAATGAGCAGTTCTTC
TRBV12-3/TRBV12-4	TRBJ2-1	-	-	CASSSPGNEQFF	TGTGCCAGCAGTTCCCCCGGGAATGAGCAGTTCTTC
TRBV19	TRBJ1-3	many	TRBD1	CAISTGEGNTIYF	TGTGCCATTTCGACAGGGGAAGGAAACACCATATATTTT
TRBV5-1	TRBJ1-2	-	-	CASSSETGGGYTF	TGCGCCAGCAGCTCTGAGACAGGTGGTGGCTACACCTTC
TRBV20-1	TRBJ2-3	-	-	CSAPVDTQYF	TGCAGTGCCCCCGTAGATACGCAGTATTTT
TRBV7-2	TRBJ1-2	once	-	CASSSLTSGGYTF	TGTGCCAGCAGCTCCCTCACCTCCGGGGGCTACACCTTC
TRBV12-3/TRBV12-4	TRBJ1-5	-	TRBD1	CASSFSGGEPQHF	TGTGCCAGCAGTTTTTCAGGGGGTGAGCCCCAGCATTTT